This TCR beta chain was sequenced for a study of blood T cell repertoires in COVID-19. Sequenced by immunoSEQ multiplex PCR; TCRdb stores in-frame clones only, minus some. The table lists over 150,000 clones, about 83% of them singletons, with roughly 0.85% in the top ten. V lost 3 bases and J lost 3; bases outside the gene matches: 5. Germline-derived CDR1 and CDR2 are LGHDT and YNNKEL (reference sequence). The CDR3 spans 15 residues. Material for sequencing was peripheral blood. The gene calls are TRBV3-1 (or the pseudogene TRBV3-2) and TRBJ2-5, with TRBD2 matching over 9 bases. This clonotype was obtained from a woman in her late teens or twenties who had recovered from COVID-19. The CDR3: CASSHRGGGKETQYF. The CDR3 bases are TGTGCCAGCAGCCACCGCGGGGGGGGTAAAGAGACCCAGTACTTC.